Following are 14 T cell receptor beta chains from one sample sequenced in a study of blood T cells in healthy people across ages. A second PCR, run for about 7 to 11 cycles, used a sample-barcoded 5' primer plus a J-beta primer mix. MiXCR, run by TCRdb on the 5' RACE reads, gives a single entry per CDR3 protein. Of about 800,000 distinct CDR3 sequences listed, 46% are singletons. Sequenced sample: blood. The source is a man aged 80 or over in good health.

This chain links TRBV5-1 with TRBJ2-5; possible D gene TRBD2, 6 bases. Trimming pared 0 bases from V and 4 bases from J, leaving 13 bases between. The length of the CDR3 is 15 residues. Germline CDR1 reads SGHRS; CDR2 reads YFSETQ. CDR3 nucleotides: TGCGCCAGCAGCTTGGAAGGGAGGACGGGAGAGACCCAGTACTTC. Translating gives CASSLEGRTGETQYF.

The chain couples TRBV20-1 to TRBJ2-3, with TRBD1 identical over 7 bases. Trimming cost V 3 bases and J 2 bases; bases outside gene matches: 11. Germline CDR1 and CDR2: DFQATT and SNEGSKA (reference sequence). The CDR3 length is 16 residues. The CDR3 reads CSASPTTGRNTDTQYF. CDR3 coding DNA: TGCAGTGCTAGTCCGACGACAGGGCGTAACACAGATACGCAGTATTTT.

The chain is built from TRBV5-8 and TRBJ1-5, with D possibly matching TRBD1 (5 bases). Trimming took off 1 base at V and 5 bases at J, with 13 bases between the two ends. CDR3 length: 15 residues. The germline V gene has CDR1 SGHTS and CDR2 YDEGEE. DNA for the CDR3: TGTGCCAGCAGCTTGTCGGGGGGTCGTGATCAGCCCCAGCATTTT. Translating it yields CASSLSGGRDQPQHF.

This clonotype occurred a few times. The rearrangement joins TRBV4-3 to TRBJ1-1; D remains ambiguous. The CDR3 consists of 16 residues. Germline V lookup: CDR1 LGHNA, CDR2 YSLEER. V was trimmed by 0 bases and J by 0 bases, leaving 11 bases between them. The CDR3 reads CASSQDFGRMNTEAFF. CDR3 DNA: TGCGCCAGCAGCCAAGATTTTGGCAGAATGAACACTGAAGCTTTCTTT.

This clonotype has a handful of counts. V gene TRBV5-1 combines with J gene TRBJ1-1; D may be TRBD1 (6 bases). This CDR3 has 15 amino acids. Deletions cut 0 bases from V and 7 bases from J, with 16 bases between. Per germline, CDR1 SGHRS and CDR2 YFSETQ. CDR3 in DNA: TGCGCCAGCAGCTTGGAGGCAGGGGCCAGCGGTGAAGCTTTCTTT. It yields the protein CASSLEAGASGEAFF.

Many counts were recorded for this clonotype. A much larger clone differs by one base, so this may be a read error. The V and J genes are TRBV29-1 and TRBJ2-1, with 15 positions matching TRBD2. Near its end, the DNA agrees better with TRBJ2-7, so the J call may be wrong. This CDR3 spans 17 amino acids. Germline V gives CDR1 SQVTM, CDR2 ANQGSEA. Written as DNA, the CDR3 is TGCAGCGTTGAGAGGGGACTAGCGGGAGGTCTTTACAATGAGCAGTACTTC. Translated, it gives CSVERGLAGGLYNEQYF.

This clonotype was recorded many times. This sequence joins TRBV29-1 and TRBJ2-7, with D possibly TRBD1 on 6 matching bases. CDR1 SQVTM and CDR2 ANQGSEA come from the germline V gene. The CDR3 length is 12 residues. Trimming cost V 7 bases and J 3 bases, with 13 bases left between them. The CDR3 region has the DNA TGCAGCGCCAGAGGGGGTCTCTACGAGCAGTACTTC. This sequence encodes CSARGGLYEQYF.

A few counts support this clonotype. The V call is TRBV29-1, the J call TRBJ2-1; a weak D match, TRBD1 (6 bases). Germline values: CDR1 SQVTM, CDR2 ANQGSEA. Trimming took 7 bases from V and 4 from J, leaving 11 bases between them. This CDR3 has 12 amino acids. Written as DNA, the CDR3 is TGCAGCGCAGGGGACGGTTACAATGAGCAGTTCTTC. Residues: CSAGDGYNEQFF.

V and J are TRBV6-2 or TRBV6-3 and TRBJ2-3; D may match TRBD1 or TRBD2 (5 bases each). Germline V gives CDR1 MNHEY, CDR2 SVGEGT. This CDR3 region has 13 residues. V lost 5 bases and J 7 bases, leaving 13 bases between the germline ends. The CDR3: CASSGSGPHTQYF. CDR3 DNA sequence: TGTGCCAGCAGTGGATCGGGACCTCATACGCAGTATTTT.

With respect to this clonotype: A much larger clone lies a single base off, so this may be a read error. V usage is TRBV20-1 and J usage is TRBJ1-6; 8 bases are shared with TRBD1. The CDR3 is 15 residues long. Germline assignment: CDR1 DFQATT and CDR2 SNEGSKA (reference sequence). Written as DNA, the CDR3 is TGCAGTGCTAGAGACCGACAGGGGACCAATTCACCCCCCCACTTT. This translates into CSARDRQGTNSPPHF.

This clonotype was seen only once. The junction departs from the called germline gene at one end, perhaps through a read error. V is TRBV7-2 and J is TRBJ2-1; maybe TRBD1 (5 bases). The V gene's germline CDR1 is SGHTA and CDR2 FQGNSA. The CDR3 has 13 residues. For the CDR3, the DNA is TGTGCCAGCAGCGTAGCAGGGCCCAATGAGCAGTTCTTC. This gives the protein CASSVAGPNEQFF.

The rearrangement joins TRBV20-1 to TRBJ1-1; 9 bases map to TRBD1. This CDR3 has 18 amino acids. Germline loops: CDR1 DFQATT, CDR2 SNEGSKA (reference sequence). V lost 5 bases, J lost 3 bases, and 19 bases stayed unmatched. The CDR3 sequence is CSAGNSRDRVLGDTEAFF. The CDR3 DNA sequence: TGCAGTGCTGGAAACAGCCGGGACAGGGTCCTTGGGGACACTGAAGCTTTCTTT.

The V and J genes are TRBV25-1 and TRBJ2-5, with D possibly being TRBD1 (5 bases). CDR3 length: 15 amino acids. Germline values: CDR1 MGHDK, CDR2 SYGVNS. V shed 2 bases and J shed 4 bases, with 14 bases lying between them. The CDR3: CASSEGGRVPETQYF. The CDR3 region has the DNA TGTGCCAGCAGTGAAGGTGGCAGGGTACCAGAGACCCAGTACTTC.

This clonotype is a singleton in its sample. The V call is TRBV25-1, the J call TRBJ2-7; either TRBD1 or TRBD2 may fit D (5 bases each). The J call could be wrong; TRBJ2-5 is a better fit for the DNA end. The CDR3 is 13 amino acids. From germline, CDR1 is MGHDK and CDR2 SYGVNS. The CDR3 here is CASSEDWGETQYF. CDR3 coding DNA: TGTGCCAGCAGTGAAGATTGGGGGGAGACCCAGTACTTC.